The clone carrying this TCR beta chain was seen ten or more times. Its cognate antigen is unknown. There are 15 residues in the CDR3. V was trimmed by 0 bases and J by 3 bases, leaving 9 bases between them. CDR1 SGHRS and CDR2 YFSETQ come from the germline V gene. The data were obtained in a study of CD8 T cells in ankylosing spondylitis. Findings of the study overall: A motif of roughly eight highly homologous TCR beta variants was seen as apparently characteristic of ankylosing spondylitis blood. Matched ankylosing spondylitis synovial fluid reportedly showed significant enrichment of disease-linked clones.

Using its own MiXCR run on the 5' RACE reads, TCRdb lists one record per CDR3 protein. The data show 330,000 or so distinct CDR3 sequences, 6.5% to 10% seen once. What was sequenced was blood, either unsorted or a sorted T cell fraction (not recorded which). The chain employs TRBV5-1 and TRBJ2-2; no definite D call. The source is a male donor with ankylosing spondylitis. CDR3 nucleotides: TGCGCCAGCAGCTTGGGGGCCAGCTACACCGGGGAGCTGTTTTTT. It translates to CASSLGASYTGELFF.